This TCR beta chain stems from a study of control samples from healthy donors and cancer patients. The protocol was immunoSEQ multiplex PCR, while the TCRdb copy is restricted to in-frame clones and leaves out a portion. Among some 150,000 clones listed, 91% were seen once. Specimen: blood. This clonotype originated in a woman younger than 45 in good health.

The CDR3 loop reads CASGGQGAYEQYF. The CDR3 region has the DNA TGTGCCAGCGGAGGACAGGGAGCCTACGAGCAGTACTTC. The rearrangement uses TRBV28 and TRBJ2-7, with TRBD1 matching over 8 bases. This CDR3 has 13 residues. Germline V gene data show CDR1 as MDHEN and CDR2 as SYDVKM. With 8 bases clipped from V and 2 bases from J, the junction kept 5 bases outside the gene matches.